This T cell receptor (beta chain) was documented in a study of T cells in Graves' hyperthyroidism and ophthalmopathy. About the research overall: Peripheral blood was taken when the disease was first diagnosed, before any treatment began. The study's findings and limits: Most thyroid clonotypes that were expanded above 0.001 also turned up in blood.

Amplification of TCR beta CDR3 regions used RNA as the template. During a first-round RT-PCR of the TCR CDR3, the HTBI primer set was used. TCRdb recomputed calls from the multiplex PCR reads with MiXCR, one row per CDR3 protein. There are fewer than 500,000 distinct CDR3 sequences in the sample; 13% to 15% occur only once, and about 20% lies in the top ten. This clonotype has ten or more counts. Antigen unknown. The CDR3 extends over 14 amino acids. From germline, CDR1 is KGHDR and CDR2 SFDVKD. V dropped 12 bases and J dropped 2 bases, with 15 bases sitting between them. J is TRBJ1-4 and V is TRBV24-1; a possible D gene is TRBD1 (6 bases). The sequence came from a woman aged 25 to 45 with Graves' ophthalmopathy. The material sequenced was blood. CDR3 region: CAASRGLTNEKLFF. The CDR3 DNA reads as TGTGCCGCCTCACGGGGGCTTACTAATGAAAAACTGTTTTTT.